The clone carrying this TCR beta chain was detected only a few times. The antigen remains unidentified. TCRdb's table, derived via immunoSEQ multiplex PCR, lists solely in-frame clones and lacks some. The sample has roughly 3,500 clones; 76% are singletons. The sample belongs to a study of high-grade serous ovarian cancer treatment subgroups. Study-wide points: Higher neoantigen levels went with greater TCR clonal relatedness. Tumors within one patient showed repertoire similarity of roughly 0.1 to 0.85. Only CDR3 was analyzed; CDR1 and CDR2 were not.

The germline gives CDR1 LGHNA, CDR2 YNFKEQ. J lost 5 bases, V lost 4 bases, and 6 bases had no gene match. The CDR3 contains 15 residues. The tumor samples were collected prior to definitive surgery or chemotherapy. This clonotype was sampled from a human donor with high-grade serous ovarian cancer. The chain employs TRBV4-2 and TRBJ1-2; 11 bases agree with TRBD1. The specimen sequenced was tumor tissue. CDR3 region: CASSLPDRGQYGYTF. In DNA, the CDR3 is TGTGCCAGCAGCCTACCGGACAGGGGGCAATATGGCTACACCTTC.